The rows below give T cell receptor beta chains drawn from one sample of a study of T-cell reconstitution after alpha-beta-depleted transplantation in children. From the PCR reads, TCRdb called clonotypes with MiXCR, one entry per CDR3 protein. There are 440,000 or so distinct CDR3 sequences in the sample; about 45% occur only once, and 25% to 30% lies in the top ten. The sample here was PBMCs, taken before TCRalphabeta/CD19-depleted stem cell transplant. The receptors originated from a girl aged 2 to 9 with aplastic anemia, due to receive a stem cell transplant. Both conserved end residues are part of each CDR3. D genes are given only for firm matches. The listing skips clone size in some rows; elsewhere it reads once, few, many or a size class.

d_call | j_call | v_call | clone_size | cdr3_nt | cdr3_aa
TRBD1 | TRBJ1-5 | TRBV12-3/TRBV12-4 | - | TGTGCCAGCAGTGCGCCAGGGGGGCAGCAGCCCCAGCATTTT | CASSAPGGQQPQHF
- | TRBJ1-5 | TRBV28 | - | TGTGCCAGCAGTTTGATCAGGGATAGCAATCAGCCCCAGCATTTT | CASSLIRDSNQPQHF
- | TRBJ2-7 | TRBV20-1 | many | TGCAGTGCCGAAAGCACCGGGACCGCCCTCGGCGAGCAGTACTTC | CSAESTGTALGEQYF
- | TRBJ2-7 | TRBV5-1 | few | TGCGCCAGCAGCTTGGGCCCAGGGGGGAACGTCGAGCAGTACTTC | CASSLGPGGNVEQYF
TRBD2 | TRBJ2-3 | TRBV30 | - | TGTGCCTTGACCGGGGGGGGGACAGATACGCAGTATTTT | CALTGGGTDTQYF
- | TRBJ1-5 | TRBV20-1 | - | TGCAGTGCTAGACGTCGGCAGGGAGGTCAGCCCCAGCATTTT | CSARRRQGGQPQHF
- | TRBJ2-3 | TRBV5-1 | - | TGCGCCAGCAGCTTGGCGAGGGAGCCCGATACGCAGTATTTT | CASSLAREPDTQYF
- | TRBJ2-7 | TRBV29-1 | - | TGCAGCGTTGAAACGCAGGGAGGCTACGAGCAGTACTTC | CSVETQGGYEQYF
- | TRBJ2-3 | TRBV19 | - | TGTGCCAGTAGTATGACCGGAGGGATAGGTTGGGCTACGCAGTATTTT | CASSMTGGIGWATQYF
- | TRBJ1-3 | TRBV5-1 | - | TGCGCCAGCAGCTCTCAGGGGACCACCATATATTTT | CASSSQGTTIYF
- | TRBJ1-2 | TRBV4-1 | - | TGCGCCAGCAGCCAAGAACAGTCAAACTATGGCTACACCTTC | CASSQEQSNYGYTF
TRBD2 | TRBJ2-1 | TRBV10-3 | - | TGTGCCAGCAGTGAGCGACTAGCGGGAGGGCCTGGGGGTTACAATGAGCAGTTCTTC | CASSERLAGGPGGYNEQFF
- | TRBJ2-2 | TRBV20-1 | - | TGCAGTGCTAGGGAGGGTCAAAGGGGGACCGGGGAGCTGTTTTTT | CSAREGQRGTGELFF
- | TRBJ1-4 | TRBV7-6 | few | TGTGCCAGCAGCTTTGGGCGAGCGGGTGAAAAACTGTTTTTT | CASSFGRAGEKLFF
TRBD2 | TRBJ2-5 | TRBV7-2 | - | TGTGCCAGCAGCATTAGCGGGAGTCGGGAGACCCAGTACTTC | CASSISGSRETQYF
- | TRBJ2-1 | TRBV5-6 | - | TGTGCCAGCAGCCCAGCATGGCTAGGGGATTACAATGAGCAGTTCTTC | CASSPAWLGDYNEQFF
- | TRBJ2-7 | TRBV24-1 | few | TGTGCCACCAGTGGGGACGGCCGCGAGCAGTACTTC | CATSGDGREQYF
TRBD2 | TRBJ2-3 | TRBV5-5 | - | TGTGCCAGCAGCCCTTGGACTAGCGGGGAAACAGATACGCAGTATTTT | CASSPWTSGETDTQYF
TRBD1 | TRBJ1-1 | TRBV20-1 | - | TGCAGTGCTAGAGATCGACAGGGTACTGAAGCTTTCTTT | CSARDRQGTEAFF
TRBD1 | TRBJ1-1 | TRBV7-2 | - | TGTGCCAGCAGCTTACGGGACAGGGGGCTGAACACTGAAGCTTTCTTT | CASSLRDRGLNTEAFF
TRBD1 | TRBJ2-3 | TRBV6-1 | many | TGCGCCAGCAGTCGGACAGGCTTAGATACGCAGTATTTT | CASSRTGLDTQYF
TRBD1 | TRBJ2-6 | TRBV12-3/TRBV12-4 | - | TGTGCCAGCAGCCTTAAACAGGGGACGGGTGGGGCCAACGTCCTGACTTTC | CASSLKQGTGGANVLTF
- | TRBJ1-2 | TRBV4-1 | few | TGCGCCAGCAGCCAAGACCCGAGAGCGCACTATGGCTACACCTTC | CASSQDPRAHYGYTF
- | TRBJ2-7 | TRBV29-1 | many | TGCAGCGGGGGAGCCTACTACGAGCAGTACTTC | CSGGAYYEQYF
- | TRBJ2-1 | TRBV20-1 | - | TGCAGTGCTGTTTGGCCCTACAGGGCCAATGAGCAGTTCTTC | CSAVWPYRANEQFF
- | TRBJ2-3 | TRBV7-2 | - | TGTGCCAGCAGCTATGGGGAAAGGCAGTATTTT | CASSYGERQYF
- | TRBJ2-5 | TRBV15 | - | TGTGCCACCAGCAGAAGAGACGAGACCCAGTACTTC | CATSRRDETQYF
- | TRBJ2-1 | TRBV20-1 | many | TGCAGTGCGGCGACCTATTACAATGAGCAGTTCTTC | CSAATYYNEQFF
- | TRBJ1-6 | TRBV20-1 | - | TGCAGTGCGCGGCGGGTAGCGGCACCCCTCCACTTT | CSARRVAAPLHF
TRBD2 | TRBJ2-2 | TRBV4-2 | once | TGTGCCAGCAGCGACTACGGGACTAGCGGCACCGGGGAGCTGTTTTTT | CASSDYGTSGTGELFF
- | TRBJ2-4 | TRBV5-1 | - | TGCGCCAGCAGCTTGGATCCGGGAACCAAAAACATTCAGTACTTC | CASSLDPGTKNIQYF
TRBD1 | TRBJ2-1 | TRBV5-1 | - | TGCGCCAGCAGCTGGCCCGGACAGGGGGGACTACCCTGGTTCTTC | CASSWPGQGGLPWFF
- | TRBJ2-3 | TRBV6-5 | - | TGTGCCAGCAGTTACCATCAGAGGGGAAAAACAGATACGCAGTATTTT | CASSYHQRGKTDTQYF
TRBD1 | TRBJ2-7 | TRBV19 | once | TGTGCCAGTATGTATGGAAGGGGACAGTCCTACGAGCAGTACTTC | CASMYGRGQSYEQYF
- | TRBJ2-2 | TRBV24-1 | few | TGTGCCACCAGTGCGATTGATGGGGAGCTGTTTTTT | CATSAIDGELFF
- | TRBJ2-7 | TRBV12-3/TRBV12-4 | many | TGTGCCAGCAGTGCCTCGCTTTCCTACGAGCAGTACTTC | CASSASLSYEQYF
TRBD2 | TRBJ2-2 | TRBV28 | few | TGTGCCAGCAGCGAACTAGCGGGAGGGCCTGGCGGGGAGCTGTTTTTT | CASSELAGGPGGELFF
- | TRBJ1-6 | TRBV20-1 | - | TGCTGTGCTTACCGCTGGGAGGCCCGGGATGTCTATAATTCACCCCTCCACTTT | CCAYRWEARDVYNSPLHF
- | TRBJ1-1 | TRBV5-1 | many | TGCGCCAGCAGCTTGCTGGGGGAAGGAGGCACTGAAGCTTTCTTT | CASSLLGEGGTEAFF
- | TRBJ2-1 | TRBV2 | - | TGTGCCAGCAGTGAATTGCCTTTCAAGATAGTGGTGGTCTCCTACAATGAGCAGTTCTTC | CASSELPFKIVVVSYNEQFF
- | TRBJ1-6 | TRBV7-8 | - | TGTGCCAGCAGCTTAATACAGGGACGTAGTTCACCCCTCCACTTT | CASSLIQGRSSPLHF
TRBD2 | TRBJ2-7 | TRBV3-1 | once | TGTGCCAGCAGCCTCCCGGGGGGGTCCTACGAGCAGTACTTC | CASSLPGGSYEQYF